This entry lists 27 T cell receptor beta chains sequenced from one sample in a study of blood T cell repertoires in COVID-19. Profiling relied on immunoSEQ multiplex PCR, and the TCRdb table lists in-frame clones only, not all of them. This sample has approximately 190,000 clones, with approximately 80% found just once. Sample: PBMCs or T cells enriched from blood (not recorded which). The origin of the receptors is a woman aged 60-70 years with acute COVID-19.

The rearrangement joins TRBV20-1 to TRBJ2-2, with D possibly matching TRBD1 (5 bases). The ends were cut back, 4 bases at V and 7 bases at J, with 7 bases in the middle. This CDR3 has 11 residues. CDR1 is DFQATT and CDR2 is SNEGSKA in the germline V gene (reference sequence). CDR3 bases: TGCAGTGCTAATCAGGGCGGGGAGCTGTTTTTT. Amino acids: CSANQGGELFF.

The CDR3 sequence: CASSRQGRTNYGYTF. The CDR3 DNA reads TGTGCCAGCAGCCGACAGGGTAGAACTAACTATGGCTACACCTTC. This chain links TRBV6-2 or TRBV6-3 with TRBJ1-2, with TRBD1 matching over 7 bases. Trimming removed 6 bases from V and 0 bases from J; junction bases left unmatched: 7. Germline CDR1 reads MNHEY; CDR2 reads SVGEGT. The CDR3 length is 15 residues.

This chain joins TRBV9 and TRBJ1-2; TRBD1 matches at 11 bases. From germline, CDR1 is SGDLS and CDR2 YYNGEE. J was trimmed by 6 bases and V by 0 bases; bases with no gene match: 4. The CDR3 is 15 residues long. This CDR3 reads CASSVGDRGTDGYTF. The CDR3 DNA is TGTGCCAGCAGCGTAGGGGACAGGGGGACGGATGGCTACACCTTC.

This clone was counted between two and nine times. V and J are TRBV13 and TRBJ1-1; D not certain. The V end was cut by 6 bases, the J end by 11 bases, with 19 bases between. The CDR3 totals 13 residues. CDR1 is PRHDT and CDR2 is FYEKMQ in the germline V gene (reference sequence). In DNA, the CDR3 is TGTGCCAGCAGAGCGGGAAATGGCGCCGAGGCTTTCTTT. Amino acids: CASRAGNGAEAFF.

The chain uses TRBV18 and TRBJ2-6, with 9 bases matching TRBD1. The germline V gene encodes CDR1 KGHSH and CDR2 LQKENI. The CDR3 loop spans 17 amino acids. Trimming at V came to 8 bases and at J to 0 bases, leaving 8 bases not matched to a gene. The DNA for the CDR3 is TGTGCCAGCCAAGGACAGGGGATGGACTCTGGGGCCAACGTCCTGACTTTC. It encodes CASQGQGMDSGANVLTF.

This clone was counted once. This chain links TRBV7-2 with TRBJ1-3; perhaps TRBD1 as D (5 bases). The CDR3 runs to 16 residues. CDR1 is SGHTA, CDR2 FQGNSA, per germline. V lost 1 base, J lost 1 base, and 11 bases lay in between. CDR3 nucleotide sequence: TGTGCCAGCAGCTTAGGAAGACAGCCGTCTGGAAACACCATATATTTT. It yields the protein CASSLGRQPSGNTIYF.

This chain links TRBV24-1 with TRBJ2-7; tentatively, D is TRBD1 (6 bases). With 5 bases removed from V and 5 bases from J, the gap between germline ends came to 12 bases. Germline values: CDR1 KGHDR, CDR2 SFDVKD. The CDR3 is 13 amino acids. CDR3 sequence: CATSVGAKDEQYF. CDR3 nucleotides: TGTGCCACCAGTGTGGGGGCGAAAGACGAGCAGTACTTC.

The chain carries TRBV10-1 and TRBJ2-1, with D possibly TRBD2 on 6 matching bases. The length of the CDR3 is 15 residues. V was clipped by 0 bases and J by 2 bases, with 8 bases between them. Per germline, CDR1 WNHNN and CDR2 SYGVQD (reference sequence). Here the CDR3 DNA reads TGCGCCAGCAGTGAGTCTCGCGGGGCCTACAATGAGCAGTTCTTC. The encoded protein is CASSESRGAYNEQFF.

The chain uses TRBV29-1 and TRBJ1-3; D unresolved. Germline V gives CDR1 SQVTM, CDR2 ANQGSEA. Between the trimmed V and J ends, which lost 4 bases and 0 bases, there was a span of 7 bases. The CDR3 contains 13 residues. The chain's CDR3 is CSVVISSGNTIYF. In DNA, the CDR3 is TGCAGCGTTGTGATTAGCTCTGGAAACACCATATATTTT.

The V call is TRBV7-6, the J call TRBJ2-7, with 7 bases that match TRBD2. The CDR3 runs 16 residues. Germline CDR1 is SGHVS and CDR2 is FNYEAQ. V was pared by 0 bases and J by 0 bases, with 5 bases of the junction left unmatched. The CDR3 spells CASSLAPSGSSYEQYF. CDR3 nucleotide sequence: TGTGCCAGCAGCTTAGCCCCTAGCGGTAGCTCCTACGAGCAGTACTTC.

This clone has more than one count but fewer than ten. The rearrangement links TRBV7-2 to TRBJ1-3; D is ambiguous. The CDR3 covers 13 residues. Trimming left V 3 bases short and J 1 base short, with 4 bases between. Per the germline V gene, CDR1 is SGHTA and CDR2 is FQGNSA. As DNA, the CDR3 is TGTGCCAGCAGCTTTAATTCTGGAAACACCATATATTTT. Translated: CASSFNSGNTIYF.

The chain carries TRBV28 and TRBJ1-1; 10 bases match TRBD1. The CDR3 is made up of 14 amino acids. The junction had 6 bases not matched to a gene; V was cut back by 1 base and J by 10 bases. Germline assignment: CDR1 MDHEN and CDR2 SYDVKM. The CDR3 region is CASSLSRQGAGAFF. The DNA of the CDR3 is TGTGCCAGCAGTTTATCCAGACAGGGGGCGGGAGCTTTCTTT. The full variable domain, completed using reference TRBV28 and TRBJ1-1, is DVKVTQSSRYLVKRTGEKVFLECVQDMDHENMFWYRQDPGLGLRLIYFSYDVKMKEKGDIPEGYSVSREKKERFSLILESASTNQTSMYLCASSLSRQGAGAFFGQGTRLTVV.

The chain uses TRBV5-3 and TRBJ1-3; D not certain. TRBV5-3 is sorted into the ORF group, with uncertain function. Trimming cost V 0 bases and J 0 bases, with 10 bases left between them. CDR3 size: 16 residues. CDR3 sequence reads: CARSLADASSGNTIYF. As DNA, the CDR3 is TGTGCCAGAAGCTTGGCCGATGCCAGCTCTGGAAACACCATATATTTT.

The chain links TRBV18 to TRBJ2-7; TRBD2 matches at 15 bases. The CDR3 runs 18 residues. Trimming cost V 0 bases and J 4 bases; bases outside gene matches: 7. Looked up from germline, CDR1 is KGHSH and CDR2 is LQKENI. The CDR3 loop reads CASSPPGLAGGPRYEQYF. In nucleotides, the CDR3 is TGTGCCAGCTCACCACCCGGACTAGCGGGAGGGCCTAGGTACGAGCAGTACTTC.

This clone has only a few counts. The rearrangement uses TRBV10-2 and TRBJ2-2, with 8 bases identical to TRBD2. This CDR3 comprises 15 residues. Looked up from germline, CDR1 is WSHSY and CDR2 is SAAADI. After removal of 6 bases from V and 5 bases from J, the junction contained 8 bases not matched to a gene. The CDR3 is CASRTSGGGTGELFF. CDR3 in DNA: TGCGCCAGCAGAACCAGCGGGGGCGGGACCGGGGAGCTGTTTTTT.

About this clone itself: A read error may produce the germline difference seen at one junction end. The same CDR3 arises from other DNA sequences in this sample as well. This sequence joins TRBV18 and TRBJ1-5; D is uncertain. The CDR3 totals 17 residues. Germline-derived CDR1 and CDR2 are KGHSH and LQKENI. CDR3 residues: CASSPASRTGSNQPQHF. CDR3 nucleotides: TGTGCTAGCTCACCAGCCTCTAGAACGGGTAGCAATCAGCCCCAGCATTTT.

The table lists this clone with a count of one. The chain employs TRBV7-2 and TRBJ1-4, with D tentatively TRBD1 (5 bases). From germline, CDR1 is SGHTA and CDR2 FQGNSA. CDR3 length equals 14 residues. Trimming took 5 bases from V and 7 from J, leaving 14 bases between them. The CDR3 nucleotides are TGTGCCAGCAGCCTAGGACATGGGAGTGAAAAACTGTTTTTT. Protein product: CASSLGHGSEKLFF.

The rearrangement links TRBV12-3 or TRBV12-4 to TRBJ1-3, with unresolved D. Trimming shortened V by 11 bases and J by 1 base, and 6 bases separated the two germline ends. CDR3 length: 11 residues. CDR3 DNA sequence: TGTGCCGGAGGTTCTGGAAACACCATATATTTT. Translated: CAGGSGNTIYF.

V is TRBV10-3 and J is TRBJ1-1, with TRBD1 matching 9 bases. V lost 6 bases, J lost 1 base, and 3 bases stayed unmatched. Germline CDR1 is ENHRY and CDR2 is SYGVKD. The CDR3 length is 14 residues. CDR3 loop: CAIRGQGENTEAFF. In nucleotides, the CDR3 is TGTGCCATCAGGGGACAGGGCGAGAACACTGAAGCTTTCTTT.

The genes are TRBV9 and TRBJ2-3, with 11 nucleotides matching TRBD2. The length of the CDR3 is 17 residues. V shed 1 base, J shed 4 bases, and the junction held 8 bases outside the gene matches. The germline V gene has CDR1 SGDLS and CDR2 YYNGEE. CDR3 amino acids: CASSVIAGGLSPDTQYF. The CDR3 DNA reads TGTGCCAGCAGCGTAATAGCGGGGGGGCTGTCCCCAGATACGCAGTATTTT. The full variable domain, rest sourced from reference TRBV9 and TRBJ2-3, is DSGVTQTPKHLITATGQRVTLRCSPRSGDLSVYWYQQSLDQGLQFLIQYYNGEERAKGNILERFSAQQFPDLHSELNLSSLELGDSALYFCASSVIAGGLSPDTQYFGPGTRLTVL.

This clone was seen a single time. This chain joins TRBV12-3 or TRBV12-4 and TRBJ1-2; D is perhaps TRBD1 (6 bases). The V end lost 8 bases, the J end lost 7 bases, and 14 bases lay between the germline ends. This CDR3 has 12 residues. The CDR3 bases are TGTGCCAGCCGGTACGGGGGGCTTGGCTACACCTTC. It is translated as CASRYGGLGYTF.

This clone was detected only once. This chain connects TRBV5-5 to TRBJ1-6; TRBD1 is a possible D gene (6 bases). The germline gives CDR1 SGHKS, CDR2 YYEKEE (reference sequence). The CDR3 loop spans 14 amino acids. Trimming stripped 4 bases from V and 5 bases from J, with 10 bases between. CDR3 bases: TGTGCCAGCAGCACCGGACAGAATAATTCACCCCTCCACTTT. The encoded protein is CASSTGQNNSPLHF.

V gene TRBV7-8 combines with J gene TRBJ1-1; D not resolved. The CDR3 sequence is 13 residues long. V dropped 3 bases and J dropped 3 bases, with 8 bases sitting between them. Germline V gene sequence: CDR1 SGHVS, CDR2 FQNEAQ. As DNA, the CDR3 is TGTGCCAGCAGCTTTTCAGACTACACTGAAGCTTTCTTT. Translated, it gives CASSFSDYTEAFF.

This clone has more than one count but fewer than ten. The V gene is TRBV7-2, the J gene TRBJ2-1, with 7 nucleotides matching TRBD1. The trim removed 8 bases at V and 0 bases at J, leaving 7 bases unmatched. Germline V lookup: CDR1 SGHTA, CDR2 FQGNSA. The CDR3 has 15 residues. This CDR3 is CASWPRTGSYNEQFF. The CDR3 DNA reads TGTGCCAGCTGGCCACGGACAGGCTCCTACAATGAGCAGTTCTTC.

Written as DNA, the CDR3 is TGCGCCAGCAGCTTCCCCGGGAATCAGCAGTTCTTC. This translates into CASSFPGNQQFF. The rearrangement uses TRBV4-3 and TRBJ2-1; D may be TRBD2 (5 bases). The CDR3 is made up of 12 amino acids. Germline assignment: CDR1 LGHNA and CDR2 YSLEER. The V end was cut by 5 bases, the J end by 11 bases, with 13 bases between.

The chain recombines TRBV7-9 with TRBJ2-5, with 8 bases aligning to TRBD2. V shed 1 base, J shed 2 bases, and the junction held 9 bases outside the gene matches. This CDR3 comprises 17 residues. Germline V CDR1 and CDR2: SEHNR, FQNEAQ (reference sequence). Here the CDR3 reads CASSLEMAGGRQETQYF. The CDR3, as DNA: TGTGCCAGCAGCTTAGAAATGGCGGGGGGCCGTCAAGAGACCCAGTACTTC.

This sequence joins TRBV10-3 and TRBJ1-5, with D hard to call. Germline loops: CDR1 ENHRY, CDR2 SYGVKD. The CDR3 runs 12 residues. V gave up 0 bases and J gave up 9 bases, with 6 bases separating them. The CDR3 region has the DNA TGTGCCATCAGTGAGTCGTCGGGGCCCCAGCATTTT. Protein: CAISESSGPQHF.